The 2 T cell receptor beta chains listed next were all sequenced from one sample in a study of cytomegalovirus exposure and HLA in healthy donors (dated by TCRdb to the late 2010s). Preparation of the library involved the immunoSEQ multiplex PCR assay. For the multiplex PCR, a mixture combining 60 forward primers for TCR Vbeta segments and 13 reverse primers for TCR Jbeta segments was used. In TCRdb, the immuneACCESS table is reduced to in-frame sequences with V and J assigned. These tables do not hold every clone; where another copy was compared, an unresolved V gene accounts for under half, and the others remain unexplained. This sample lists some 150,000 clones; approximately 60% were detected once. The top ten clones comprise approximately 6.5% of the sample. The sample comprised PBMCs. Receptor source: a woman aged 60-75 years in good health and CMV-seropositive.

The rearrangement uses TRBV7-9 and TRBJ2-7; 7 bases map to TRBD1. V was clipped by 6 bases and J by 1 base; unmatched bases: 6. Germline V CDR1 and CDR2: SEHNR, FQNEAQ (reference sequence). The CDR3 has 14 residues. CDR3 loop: CASSPGTDSYEQYF. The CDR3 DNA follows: TGTGCCAGCAGTCCCGGGACAGATTCCTACGAGCAGTACTTC.

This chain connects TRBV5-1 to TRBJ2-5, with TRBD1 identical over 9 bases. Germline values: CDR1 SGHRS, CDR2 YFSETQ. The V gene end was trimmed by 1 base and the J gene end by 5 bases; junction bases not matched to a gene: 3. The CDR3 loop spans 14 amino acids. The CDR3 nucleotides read TGCGCCAGCAGCTTGACCGGGACAGGGGAGACCCAGTACTTC. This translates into CASSLTGTGETQYF.